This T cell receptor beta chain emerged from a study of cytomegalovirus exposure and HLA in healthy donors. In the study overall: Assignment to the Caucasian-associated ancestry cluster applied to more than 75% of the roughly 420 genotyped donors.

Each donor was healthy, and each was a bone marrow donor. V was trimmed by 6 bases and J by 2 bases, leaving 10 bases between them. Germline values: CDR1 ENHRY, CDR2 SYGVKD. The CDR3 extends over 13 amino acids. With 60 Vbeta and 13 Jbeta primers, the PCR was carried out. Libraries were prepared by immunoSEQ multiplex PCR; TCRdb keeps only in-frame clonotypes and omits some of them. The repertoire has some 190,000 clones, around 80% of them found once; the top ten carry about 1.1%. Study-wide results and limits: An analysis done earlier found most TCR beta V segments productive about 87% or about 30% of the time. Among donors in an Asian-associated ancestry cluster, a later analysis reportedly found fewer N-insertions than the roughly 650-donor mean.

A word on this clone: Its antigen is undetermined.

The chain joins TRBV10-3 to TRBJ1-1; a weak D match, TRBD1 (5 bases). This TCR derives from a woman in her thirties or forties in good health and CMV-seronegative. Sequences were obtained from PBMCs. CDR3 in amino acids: CAISLGVNTEAFF. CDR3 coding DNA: TGTGCCATCAGCCTAGGGGTAAACACTGAAGCTTTCTTT.